Shown below are 24 T cell receptor beta chains from a single sample sequenced in a study of control samples from healthy donors and cancer patients. The method was immunoSEQ multiplex PCR; TCRdb's version includes in-frame clones alone and lacks a portion of them. The repertoire holds some 120,000 clones, with 88% as singletons. Sequenced input: blood. These receptors came from a woman in her seventies in good health.

The chain combines TRBV2 with TRBJ1-1; a weak D match, TRBD1 (6 bases). The CDR3 spans 14 residues. Trimming cost V 1 base and J 6 bases, with 12 bases left between them. Looked up from germline, CDR1 is SNHLY and CDR2 is FYNNEI. CDR3 sequence reads: CASSEVTGRPEAFF. Here the CDR3 DNA reads TGTGCCAGCAGTGAAGTAACAGGGAGGCCTGAAGCTTTCTTT.

This clone has only one observation. Other DNA sequences in the same sample also yield this CDR3. The chain couples TRBV7-2 to TRBJ2-7, with 10 bases that match TRBD2. V trimming: 8 bases; J trimming: 2 bases; junction bases outside the gene matches: 12. Germline V lookup: CDR1 SGHTA, CDR2 FQGNSA. The CDR3 consists of 16 residues. Here the CDR3 reads CASSLLGLAGAYEQYF. The CDR3 DNA follows: TGTGCCAGCTCCCTCCTGGGGCTAGCGGGGGCCTACGAGCAGTACTTC. Complete variable domain (other parts from reference TRBV7-2 and TRBJ2-7): GAGVSQSPSNKVTEKGKDVELRCDPISGHTALYWYRQSLGQGLEFLIYFQGNSAPDKSGLPSDRFSAERTGGSVSTLTIQRTQQEDSAVYLCASSLLGLAGAYEQYFGPGTRLTVT.

This clone was detected only once. V gene TRBV6-2 or TRBV6-3 combines with J gene TRBJ1-5; 7 nucleotides match TRBD1. This CDR3 comprises 16 residues. V was pared by 5 bases and J by 5 bases, with 12 bases of the junction left unmatched. Germline CDR1 MNHEY, CDR2 SVGEGT. CDR3 sequence (DNA): TGTGCCAGCAGTCCCTGGGCAGGGGGGAAGGATCAGCCCCAGCATTTT. Protein: CASSPWAGGKDQPQHF.

This clone was detected only once. The chain joins TRBV4-3 to TRBJ1-4, with D unclear. Germline values: CDR1 LGHNA, CDR2 YSLEER. Trimming pared 3 bases from V and 8 bases from J, leaving 19 bases between. The CDR3 totals 16 residues. The CDR3 here is CASSQDPGAGYEKLFF. The CDR3 DNA sequence: TGCGCCAGCAGCCAGGACCCCGGAGCCGGGTACGAAAAACTGTTTTTT.

The chain couples TRBV19 to TRBJ1-1; no definite D call. Per the germline V gene, CDR1 is LNHDA and CDR2 is SQIVND (reference sequence). V was pared by 3 bases and J by 3 bases, with 11 bases between. The CDR3 totals 14 residues. The DNA of the CDR3 is TGTGCCAGTAGTATTCTTGGCGGTGACACTGAAGCTTTCTTT. Its protein is CASSILGGDTEAFF.

In this sample, this clone turned up once. The chain joins TRBV7-7 to TRBJ1-5; D may be TRBD1 (5 bases). CDR1 and CDR2 from the germline V gene are SSHAT and FNYEAQ (reference sequence). Between the trimmed V and J ends, which lost 1 base and 7 bases, there was a span of 32 bases. This CDR3 spans 21 amino acids. The CDR3 here is CASSLGGGASWGLNMMQPQHF. CDR3 DNA sequence: TGTGCCAGCAGCTTAGGTGGCGGGGCCTCATGGGGCCTAAACATGATGCAGCCCCAGCATTTT. Variable domain in full (rest from reference TRBV7-7 and TRBJ1-5): GAGVSQSPRYKVTKRGQDVTLRCDPISSHATLYWYQQALGQGPEFLTYFNYEAQPDKSGLPSDRFSAERPEGSISTLTIQRTEQRDSAMYRCASSLGGGASWGLNMMQPQHFGDGTRLSIL.

This rearrangement joins TRBV6-1 to TRBJ2-5, with D tentatively TRBD1 or TRBD2 (5 bases each). V was trimmed by 0 bases and J by 1 base, leaving 18 bases between them. Germline loops: CDR1 MNHNS, CDR2 SASEGT. The CDR3 runs 18 residues. Here the CDR3 reads CASSEASWGTSSQETQYF. CDR3 sequence (DNA): TGTGCCAGCAGTGAAGCGTCGTGGGGGACCTCTAGCCAAGAGACCCAGTACTTC.

V and J are TRBV5-1 and TRBJ1-1; the D gene is possibly TRBD1 (5 bases). The CDR3 is 15 amino acids. V was shortened by 4 bases and J by 2 bases, with 15 bases between the two germline ends. CDR1 SGHRS and CDR2 YFSETQ come from the germline V gene. CDR3 in amino acids: CASSPPGFENTEAFF. The DNA for the CDR3 is TGCGCCAGCAGCCCACCAGGGTTCGAAAACACTGAAGCTTTCTTT. Combining the CDR3 with reference TRBV5-1 and TRBJ1-1 gives the whole variable domain KAGVTQTPRYLIKTRGQQVTLSCSPISGHRSVSWYQQTPGQGLQFLFEYFSETQRNKGNFPGRFSGRQFSNSRSEMNVSTLELGDSALYLCASSPPGFENTEAFFGQGTRLTVV.

This clone was detected once. The chain links TRBV4-2 to TRBJ2-3; TRBD1 matches at 9 bases. Germline values: CDR1 LGHNA, CDR2 YNFKEQ. CDR3 length: 14 residues. The trim removed 3 bases at V and 6 bases at J, leaving 4 bases unmatched. CDR3 nucleotide sequence: TGTGCCAGCAGCCACGGACAGGGGTGGGATACGCAGTATTTT. Its translation is CASSHGQGWDTQYF.

CDR3 amino acids: CASSSTNTDTQYF. In DNA, the CDR3 is TGTGCCAGCAGCTCGACTAACACAGATACGCAGTATTTT. The V and J genes are TRBV7-3 and TRBJ2-3; a possible D gene is TRBD2 (5 bases). Germline CDR1 and CDR2: SGHTA and FQGTGA. Trimming left V 4 bases short and J 2 bases short, with 7 bases between. This CDR3 comprises 13 residues.

This chain uses TRBV7-6 with TRBJ2-3; 7 nucleotides line up with TRBD2. This CDR3 has 15 amino acids. In germline, CDR1 is SGHVS, CDR2 FNYEAQ. V shed 6 bases and J 7 bases; nucleotides not matched to a gene: 13. DNA for the CDR3: TGTGCCAGCAGTTGGGACCGCGGGGGAATGAATACGCAGTATTTT. As protein: CASSWDRGGMNTQYF. The variable domain in full, completed from reference TRBV7-6 and TRBJ2-3, reads GAGVSQSPRYKVTKRGQDVALRCDPISGHVSLYWYRQALGQGPEFLTYFNYEAQQDKSGLPNDRFSAERPEGSISTLTIQRTEQRDSAMYRCASSWDRGGMNTQYFGPGTRLTVL.

The chain recombines TRBV15 with TRBJ2-3; possibly TRBD2 for D (5 bases). CDR1 and CDR2 (germline): LNHNV, YYDKDF (reference sequence). V was clipped by 3 bases and J by 0 bases, with 13 bases between them. This CDR3 spans 16 amino acids. The CDR3 DNA follows: TGTGCCACCAGCAGTCGGATCCGAGGGAGCACAGATACGCAGTATTTT. Residues: CATSSRIRGSTDTQYF.

The table lists this clone with a count of one. V usage is TRBV5-4 and J usage is TRBJ2-1; 8 bases are shared with TRBD2. Losses at the gene ends were 4 bases for V and 5 bases for J; bases not matched to a gene: 14. CDR1 SGHNT and CDR2 YYREEE come from the germline V gene (reference sequence). The CDR3 is made up of 17 amino acids. The CDR3 coding sequence is TGTGCCAGCAGCCCGAGAGGTTGGCGGGGGGCTAACAATGAGCAGTTCTTC. Encoded protein: CASSPRGWRGANNEQFF. The full variable domain, rest sourced from reference TRBV5-4 and TRBJ2-1, is ETGVTQSPTHLIKTRGQQVTLRCSSQSGHNTVSWYQQALGQGPQFIFQYYREEENGRGNFPPRFSGLQFPNYSSELNVNALELDDSALYLCASSPRGWRGANNEQFFGPGTRLTVL.

The chain has TRBV4-1 and TRBJ2-2, with TRBD2 matching over 12 bases. CDR3 size: 17 residues. The trim removed 1 base at V and 5 bases at J, leaving 5 bases unmatched. Per germline, CDR1 MGHRA and CDR2 YSYEKL. The CDR3 coding sequence is TGCGCCAGCAGCCAAGTACTAGCGGGGGGTCCGACCGGGGAGCTGTTTTTT. Its translation is CASSQVLAGGPTGELFF.

The chain employs TRBV30 and TRBJ2-7, with D possibly being TRBD2 (5 bases). The V gene lost 3 bases and the J gene lost 0 bases, with 15 bases spanning the gap. In germline, CDR1 is GTSNPN, CDR2 SVGIG (reference sequence). CDR3 size: 15 residues. The CDR3 reads CAWRYRERDSYEQYF. The DNA of the CDR3 is TGTGCCTGGAGATATAGGGAGAGGGACTCCTACGAGCAGTACTTC.

V gene TRBV5-6 combines with J gene TRBJ1-2, with 8 positions matching TRBD1. The V segment lost 4 bases and the J segment 4 bases; nucleotides outside the gene matches: 6. Germline loops: CDR1 SGHDT, CDR2 YYEEEE. The CDR3 length is 14 residues. The CDR3 here is CASSSGQGGYGYTF. The CDR3 DNA follows: TGTGCCAGCAGCAGCGGACAGGGCGGCTATGGCTACACCTTC. Filled out from reference TRBV5-6 and TRBJ1-2, the complete variable domain reads DAGVTQSPTHLIKTRGQQVTLRCSPKSGHDTVSWYQQALGQGPQFIFQYYEEEERQRGNFPDRFSGHQFPNYSSELNVNALLLGDSALYLCASSSGQGGYGYTFGSGTRLTVV.

The CDR3: CASSQVGSYQPQHF. The CDR3 DNA sequence: TGTGCCAGCAGCCAAGTTGGCAGTTATCAGCCCCAGCATTTT. The rearrangement links TRBV3-1 (or the pseudogene TRBV3-2) to TRBJ1-5; unclear D gene. The germline V and J ends were trimmed by 1 base and 5 bases, with 9 bases remaining between them. The length of the CDR3 is 14 residues. Germline CDR1 reads LGHDT; CDR2 reads YNNKEL (reference sequence).

This clone was counted a single time. This chain uses TRBV3-1 (or the pseudogene TRBV3-2) with TRBJ1-6, with D possibly matching TRBD1 (5 bases). The CDR3 extends over 15 amino acids. V dropped 1 base and J dropped 6 bases, with 10 bases sitting between them. CDR1 and CDR2 from the germline V gene are LGHDT and YNNKEL (reference sequence). CDR3 protein: CASSQAGLGNSPLHF. CDR3 sequence (DNA): TGTGCCAGCAGCCAAGCGGGGCTGGGTAATTCACCCCTCCACTTT.

V is TRBV6-5 and J is TRBJ1-2; tentatively, D is TRBD1 (5 bases). The germline CDR1 and CDR2 sequences are MNHEY and SVGAGI. The V and J ends lost 2 bases and 1 base respectively, with 8 bases between them. The CDR3 runs 14 residues. CDR3 sequence (DNA): TGTGCCAGCAGTTACCTACAGGATAACTATGGCTACACCTTC. Translated: CASSYLQDNYGYTF.

The V gene is TRBV7-8, the J gene TRBJ2-1; TRBD2 is a possible D gene (5 bases). From germline, CDR1 is SGHVS and CDR2 FQNEAQ. CDR3 size: 15 residues. V lost 9 bases and J lost 0, with 15 bases in between. The CDR3 region has the DNA TGTGCCAGGGAGATAGCGTTCCGCTCCTACAATGAGCAGTTCTTC. Amino acids: CAREIAFRSYNEQFF.

The gene calls are TRBV11-2 and TRBJ2-1; 8 positions match TRBD1. The length of the CDR3 is 16 residues. Germline V CDR1 and CDR2: SGHAT, FQNNGV. V shed 3 bases and J 1 base; nucleotides not matched to a gene: 5. The CDR3 DNA is TGTGCCAGCAGCTTGACAGGGGTCATTTCCTACAATGAGCAGTTCTTC. Residues: CASSLTGVISYNEQFF.

This chain connects TRBV27 to TRBJ2-1; D perhaps matches TRBD2 (6 bases). The V gene's germline CDR1 is MNHEY and CDR2 SMNVEV (reference sequence). Trimming stripped 5 bases from V and 6 bases from J, with 14 bases between. There are 14 residues in the CDR3. This CDR3 is CASSAGYGGNEQFF. The CDR3 DNA reads TGTGCCAGCAGTGCGGGGTATGGTGGCAATGAGCAGTTCTTC.

In DNA, the CDR3 is TGTGCCAGCAGTTGGGGGGCCCCTATCTACGAGCAGTACTTC. Protein: CASSWGAPIYEQYF. V is TRBV14 and J is TRBJ2-7; D tentatively reads TRBD1 or TRBD2 (6 bases each). The CDR3 consists of 14 residues. V shed 6 bases and J shed 3 bases, with 15 bases lying between them. Per the germline V gene, CDR1 is SGHDN and CDR2 is FVKESK.

This clone has more than one count but fewer than ten. V usage is TRBV5-4 and J usage is TRBJ1-2; no definite D call. This CDR3 has 13 residues. V lost 2 bases, J lost 0 bases, and 5 bases lay in between. Per the germline V gene, CDR1 is SGHNT and CDR2 is YYREEE (reference sequence). CDR3 nucleotide sequence: TGTGCCAGCAGCTTCCGGGCTAACTATGGCTACACCTTC. Protein sequence: CASSFRANYGYTF.